This is a list of T cell receptor beta chains from one sample in a study of OX40 agonist ivuxolimab in advanced cancers. The repertoire was sequenced with immunoSEQ multiplex PCR; TCRdb's copy has only in-frame clones and lacks some. The table shows over 95,000 clones, with roughly nine tenths occurring only once. The specimen comprised CD4+ or CD8+ T cells sorted from blood, sampled in a trial of the OX40 agonist ivuxolimab. The receptors come from an adult with an advanced solid tumor such as melanoma, head and neck, liver or kidney cancer. Each CDR3 is given with its conserved first and last residue. A D gene is named only where the DNA matches it firmly. For some rows the clone size is stated as once, few or many, or as a class when expanded; others skip it.

>TRBJ1-6|TRBV5-4|-|-
TGTGCCAGCAGCTTGGGAGGGACCGTCTTTTCACCCCTCCACTTT
CASSLGGTVFSPLHF
>TRBJ2-2|TRBV19|-|-
TGTGCCAGTAGTATGCGTTGGCAGACGACGGACACCGGGGAGCTGTTTTTT
CASSMRWQTTDTGELFF
>TRBJ2-5|TRBV11-2|-|-
TGTGCCAGCAGCTTCCAGACCCAGCAGTACTTC
CASSFQTQQYF
>TRBJ2-2|TRBV7-9|TRBD2|-
TGTGCCAGCCGGACTAGCGGGAGAACCGGGGAGCTGTTTTTT
CASRTSGRTGELFF
>TRBJ2-7|TRBV11-1|-|-
TGTGCCAGCAGCCGGACCGACAACTCCTACGAGCAGTACTTC
CASSRTDNSYEQYF
>TRBJ2-7|TRBV28|TRBD2|-
TGTGCCAGCAGTCCCAGCGGGAGTTCCTACGAGCAGTACTTC
CASSPSGSSYEQYF
>TRBJ2-3|TRBV2|TRBD2|-
TGTGCCAGCAGTTCTCAGCCGACTAGCAGGAGGGATACGCAGTATTTT
CASSSQPTSRRDTQYF
>TRBJ1-2|TRBV4-1|-|-
TGCGCCAGCAGCCAAGTCGAGTTCGGCTATGGCTACACCTTC
CASSQVEFGYGYTF
>TRBJ2-7|TRBV6-5|-|-
TGTGCCAGCAGTTACAGCCGGGACCGGGGCTACGAGCAGTACTTC
CASSYSRDRGYEQYF
>TRBJ1-3|TRBV7-2|-|-
TGTGCCAGCAGCTTTTGGGGGGCGCTGGGAAACACCATATATTTT
CASSFWGALGNTIYF
>TRBJ2-1|TRBV18|TRBD2|-
TGTGCCAGCTCACCTCTAGCGGGAGAAAGAAACAATGAGCAGTTCTTC
CASSPLAGERNNEQFF
>TRBJ2-7|TRBV5-6|TRBD1|-
TGTGCCAGCAGCCCGGGGACAGGGGGACAGTACTTC
CASSPGTGGQYF
>TRBJ2-1|TRBV7-6|-|-
TGTGCCAGCAGCTTTCTGGGGAATGAGCAGTTCTTC
CASSFLGNEQFF
>TRBJ2-1|TRBV19|TRBD2|-
TGTGCCAGTAGATCTAGCGGAGTCTCCTACAATGAGCAGTTCTTC
CASRSSGVSYNEQFF
>TRBJ1-5|TRBV7-9|-|-
TGTGCCAGCAGCCTGAAGGGACCCAATCAGCCCCAGCATTTT
CASSLKGPNQPQHF
>TRBJ2-5|TRBV5-1|-|-
TGCGCCAGCAGCTTAGGCCTAACGGCGGAGACCCAGTACTTC
CASSLGLTAETQYF
>TRBJ2-2|TRBV11-3|TRBD2|-
TGTGCCAGCAGCTCTAGGATGTTAGCGGGATCCGGGGAGCTGTTTTTT
CASSSRMLAGSGELFF
>TRBJ1-6|TRBV7-2|TRBD1|-
TGTGCCAGCAGCACCCAAGGACAGGGGCAATCACCCCTCCACTTT
CASSTQGQGQSPLHF
>TRBJ1-1|TRBV6-6|TRBD1|-
TGTGCCAGCAGAGATTGGGACAGGGGGCCTGGGACTGAAGCTTTCTTT
CASRDWDRGPGTEAFF
>TRBJ2-1|TRBV18|TRBD2|-
TGTGCCAGCTCACCATCCATTCTAGCGGGAGGGAATGAGCAGTTCTTC
CASSPSILAGGNEQFF
>TRBJ2-7|TRBV7-2|-|-
TGTGCCAGCAGCCCCCCGGGGTCCCACGAGCAGTACTTC
CASSPPGSHEQYF
>TRBJ1-2|TRBV30|TRBD1|-
TGTGCCTCCGCCCCCACAGGGGGCAGCGGCTACACCTTC
CASAPTGGSGYTF
>TRBJ2-2|TRBV9|TRBD2|-
TGTGCCAGCAGCGTATGGACTAGCGCTAGCACCGGGGAGCTGTTTTTT
CASSVWTSASTGELFF
>TRBJ1-2|TRBV7-2|TRBD1|-
TGTGCCAGCAGCGCAAACAGGGGGCAGGGCTATGGCTACACCTTC
CASSANRGQGYGYTF
>TRBJ2-3|TRBV7-2|TRBD2|-
TGTGCCAGCAGCCTTCGACTAGCGGGAGGAGATACGCAGTATTTT
CASSLRLAGGDTQYF
>TRBJ1-4|TRBV5-8|TRBD1|-
TGTGCCAGCAGCAACCGGGACAGCCATAATGAAAAACTGTTTTTT
CASSNRDSHNEKLFF
>TRBJ2-7|TRBV18|TRBD1|-
TGTGCCAGCTCACCCGGACAGGGGTACTACGAGCAGTACTTC
CASSPGQGYYEQYF
>TRBJ2-7|TRBV18|-|-
TGTGCCAGCTCACATCGGGGCTCCTACGAGCAGTACTTC
CASSHRGSYEQYF
>TRBJ2-7|TRBV7-2|-|-
TGTGCCAGCAGCTTCGAGGGAGGAGGGTGGGAGCAGTACTTC
CASSFEGGGWEQYF
>TRBJ2-1|TRBV5-1|-|many
TGCGCCAGCAGCTTGTTCGGCAGCGGAGTTTACAATGAGCAGTTCTTC
CASSLFGSGVYNEQFF
>TRBJ1-5|TRBV7-2|-|-
TGTGCCAGCAGCTTAGCGTTCCTCAATCAGCCCCAGCATTTT
CASSLAFLNQPQHF
>TRBJ1-2|TRBV15|TRBD1|-
TGTGCCACCAGCAGAGCTGGGATACAGGGGGCCGGCTACACCTTC
CATSRAGIQGAGYTF
>TRBJ2-7|TRBV7-2|TRBD1|-
TGTGCCAGCTCGGAACAGGGGGTCTACGAGCAGTACTTC
CASSEQGVYEQYF
>TRBJ1-1|TRBV6-5|TRBD1|once
TGTGCCAGCAGTTACGACAGGGGTTTGTCTGAAGCTTTCTTT
CASSYDRGLSEAFF
>TRBJ1-1|TRBV6-1|-|once
TGTGCCAGCAGTGAAGTGATCAGGGTGAAGGGGAACACTGAAGCTTTCTTT
CASSEVIRVKGNTEAFF
>TRBJ2-1|TRBV4-2|-|-
TGTGCCAGCAGCCAAGAAAAGGACTACAACAATGAGCAGTTCTTC
CASSQEKDYNNEQFF
>TRBJ2-5|TRBV5-1|TRBD1|-
TGCGCCAGCGCCGGGACAGGGGGCGGGGAGACCCAGTACTTC
CASAGTGGGETQYF
>TRBJ1-2|TRBV28|TRBD1|-
TGTGCCAGCAGTTTATTAGGACAGGGAGGGAACTATGGCTACACCTTC
CASSLLGQGGNYGYTF
>TRBJ2-2|TRBV4-1|TRBD2|few
TGCGCCAGCAGCCAAGTGTATCAGCGGGAGGGCCCCGGGGAGCTGTTTTTT
CASSQVYQREGPGELFF
>TRBJ2-1|TRBV7-9|-|-
TGTGCCAGCAGCTTAGAGTCCCCAGCCAATGAGCAGTTCTTC
CASSLESPANEQFF
>TRBJ1-2|TRBV6-1|-|-
TGTGCCAGCAGTGAAAGGAGGGACCCAAACTATGGCTACACCTTC
CASSERRDPNYGYTF
>TRBJ2-7|TRBV28|-|-
TGTGCCAGCAGCTTCTCTCCATCCTACGAGCAGTACTTC
CASSFSPSYEQYF
>TRBJ2-1|TRBV5-6|-|-
TGTGCCAGCAGCTCCCTTTCGACTTCCCCCTACAATGAGCAGTTCTTC
CASSSLSTSPYNEQFF
>TRBJ1-1|TRBV4-3|-|-
TGCGCCAGCAGCCAAGGCACAGGGTCCACTGAAGCTTTCTTT
CASSQGTGSTEAFF
>TRBJ2-7|TRBV29-1|TRBD2|-
TGCAGCGCCCGGAAGGGGACTAGCGGGAGGTACTACGAGCAGTACTTC
CSARKGTSGRYYEQYF
>TRBJ1-2|TRBV2|-|-
TGTGCCAGCAGTGCGGGGAACTATGGCTACACCTTC
CASSAGNYGYTF
>TRBJ2-1|TRBV4-2|TRBD2|-
TGTGCCAGCAGCCAAGAGGCTAGCGGGAGCTCCTACAATGAGCAGTTCTTC
CASSQEASGSSYNEQFF
>TRBJ2-2|TRBV7-2|TRBD2|-
TGTGCCAGCAGCTTATCGGGGGGAGCCGGGGAGCTGTTTTTT
CASSLSGGAGELFF
>TRBJ1-5|TRBV28|-|-
TGTGCCAGCAGACCTACAGGGTTAGGAAGTAATCAGCCCCAGCATTTT
CASRPTGLGSNQPQHF
>TRBJ1-3|TRBV6-5|-|medium-sized
TGTGCCAGCAGTTACTCGGGGGCCGGAAACACCATATATTTT
CASSYSGAGNTIYF
>TRBJ2-5|TRBV6-6|TRBD1|once
TGTGCCAGCAGCACACAGGGGGCAGGGCGAGAGACCCAGTACTTC
CASSTQGAGRETQYF
>TRBJ1-5|TRBV4-3|-|-
TGCGCCAGCAGCCCCGCGGGCGCGCGCAATCAGCCCCAGCATTTT
CASSPAGARNQPQHF